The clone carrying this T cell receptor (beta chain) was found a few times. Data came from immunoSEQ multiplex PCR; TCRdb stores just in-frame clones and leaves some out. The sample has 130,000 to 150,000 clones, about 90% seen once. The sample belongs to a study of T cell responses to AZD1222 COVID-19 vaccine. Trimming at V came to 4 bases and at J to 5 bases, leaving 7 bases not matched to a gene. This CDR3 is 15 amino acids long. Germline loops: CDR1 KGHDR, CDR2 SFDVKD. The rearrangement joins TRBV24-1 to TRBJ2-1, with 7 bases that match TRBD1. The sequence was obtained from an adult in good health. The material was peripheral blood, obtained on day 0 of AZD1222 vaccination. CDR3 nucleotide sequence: TGTGCCACCAGTGACATTACAGGGGACGACAATGAGCAGTTCTTC. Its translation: CATSDITGDDNEQFF.